This T cell receptor beta chain is drawn from a study of blood T cell repertoires in COVID-19. On the study more broadly: Researchers got acute and convalescent COVID-19 samples from the United States, Italy and Spain. T cells, B-cell-depleted T cells, or PBMCs provided the cDNA or gDNA that served as material.

Authors' data handling: Amplification from reference gene primers served as the basis for estimated nucleated cell counts. Generated by immunoSEQ multiplex PCR, the TCRdb table keeps only in-frame clones and is missing some. Clone size and V and J calls were adopted from that table, with D and trimming inferred from the DNA. The table shows more than 200,000 clones, with around 90% occurring only once. Deletions cut 5 bases from V and 2 bases from J, with 14 bases between. The CDR3 covers 15 residues. Germline CDR1 and CDR2: LNHNV and YYDKDF (reference sequence). Sequenced: peripheral blood. The chain uses TRBV15 and TRBJ2-3; D might be TRBD2 (6 bases). This receptor was obtained from a man in his 70s with acute or convalescent COVID-19. DNA for the CDR3: TGTGCCACCAGCCAACCGGGACTCCTCACAGATACGCAGTATTTT. Translating it yields CATSQPGLLTDTQYF.